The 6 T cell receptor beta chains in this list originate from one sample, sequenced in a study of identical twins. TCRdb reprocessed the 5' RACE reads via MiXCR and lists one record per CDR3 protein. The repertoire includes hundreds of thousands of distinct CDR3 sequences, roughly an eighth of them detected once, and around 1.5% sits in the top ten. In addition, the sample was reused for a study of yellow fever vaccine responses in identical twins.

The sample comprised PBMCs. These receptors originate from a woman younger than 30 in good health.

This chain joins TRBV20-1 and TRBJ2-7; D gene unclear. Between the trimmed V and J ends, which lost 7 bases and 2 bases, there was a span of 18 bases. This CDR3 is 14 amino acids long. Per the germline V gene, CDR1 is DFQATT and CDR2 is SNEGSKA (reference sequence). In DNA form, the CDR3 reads TGCAGTGGTCTCCTAGGAGCCCAGACCTACGAGCAGTACTTC. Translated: CSGLLGAQTYEQYF.

This CDR3 is CAIRGIRDTEAFF. CDR3 sequence (DNA): TGTGCCATCAGAGGAATCAGGGACACTGAAGCTTTCTTT. This chain connects TRBV10-3 to TRBJ1-1; maybe TRBD1 (5 bases). The germline V gene encodes CDR1 ENHRY and CDR2 SYGVKD. This CDR3 has 13 amino acids. V lost 6 bases and J 3 bases, leaving 11 bases between the germline ends.

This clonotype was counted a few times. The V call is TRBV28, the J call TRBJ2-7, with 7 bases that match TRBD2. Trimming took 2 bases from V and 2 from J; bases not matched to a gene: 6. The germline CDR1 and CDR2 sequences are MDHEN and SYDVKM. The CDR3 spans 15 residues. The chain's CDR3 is CASSLGGVGTYEQYF. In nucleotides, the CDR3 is TGTGCCAGCAGTTTAGGGGGGGTCGGGACCTACGAGCAGTACTTC.

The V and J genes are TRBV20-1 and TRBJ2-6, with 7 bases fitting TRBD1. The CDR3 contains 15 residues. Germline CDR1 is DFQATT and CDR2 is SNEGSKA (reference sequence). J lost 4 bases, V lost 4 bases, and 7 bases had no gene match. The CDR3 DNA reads TGCAGTGCTATCCCAGGGGGATCAGGGGCCAACGTCCTGACTTTC. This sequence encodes CSAIPGGSGANVLTF.

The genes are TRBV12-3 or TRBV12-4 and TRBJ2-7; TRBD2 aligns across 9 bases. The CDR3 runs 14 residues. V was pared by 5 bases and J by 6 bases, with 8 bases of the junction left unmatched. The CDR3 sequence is CASSPRKLAGEQYF. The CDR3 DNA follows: TGTGCCAGCAGTCCTAGGAAACTAGCGGGCGAGCAGTACTTC.

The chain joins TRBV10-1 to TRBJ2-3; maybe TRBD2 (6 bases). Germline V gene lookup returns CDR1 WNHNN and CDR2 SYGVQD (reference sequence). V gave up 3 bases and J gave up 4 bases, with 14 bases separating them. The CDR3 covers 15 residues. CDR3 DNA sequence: TGCGCCAGCAGTGATGCGAACACGGGGGCAGATACGCAGTATTTT. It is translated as CASSDANTGADTQYF.